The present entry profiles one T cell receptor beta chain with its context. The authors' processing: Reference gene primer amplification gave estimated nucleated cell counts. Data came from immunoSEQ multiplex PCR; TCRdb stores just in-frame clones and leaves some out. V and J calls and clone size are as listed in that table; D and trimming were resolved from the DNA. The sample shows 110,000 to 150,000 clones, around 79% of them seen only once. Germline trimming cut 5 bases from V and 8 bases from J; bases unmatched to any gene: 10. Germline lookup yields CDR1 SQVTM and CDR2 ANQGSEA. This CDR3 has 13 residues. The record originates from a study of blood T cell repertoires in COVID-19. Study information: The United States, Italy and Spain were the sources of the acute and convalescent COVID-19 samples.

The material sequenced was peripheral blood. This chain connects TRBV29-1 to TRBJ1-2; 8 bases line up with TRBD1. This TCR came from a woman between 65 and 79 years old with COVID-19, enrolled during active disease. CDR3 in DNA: TGCAGCGTTCGTGAGCAGGGGGCGAGAGGCTACACCTTC. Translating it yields CSVREQGARGYTF.